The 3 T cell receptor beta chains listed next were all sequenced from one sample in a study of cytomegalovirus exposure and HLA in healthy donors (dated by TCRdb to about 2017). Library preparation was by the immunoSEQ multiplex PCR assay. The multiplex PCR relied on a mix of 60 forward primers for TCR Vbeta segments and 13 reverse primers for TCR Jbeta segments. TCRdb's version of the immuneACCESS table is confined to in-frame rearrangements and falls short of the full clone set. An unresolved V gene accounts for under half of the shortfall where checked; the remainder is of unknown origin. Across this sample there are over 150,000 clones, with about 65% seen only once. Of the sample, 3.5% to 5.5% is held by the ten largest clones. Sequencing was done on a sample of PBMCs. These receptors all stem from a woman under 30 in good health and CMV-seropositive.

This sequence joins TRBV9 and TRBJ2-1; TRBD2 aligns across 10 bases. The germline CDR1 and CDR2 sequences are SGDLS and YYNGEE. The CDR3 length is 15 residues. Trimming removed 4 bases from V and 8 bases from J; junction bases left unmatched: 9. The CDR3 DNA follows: TGTGCCAGCAGCCCCGGACTAGCGGTTGGCTATGAGCAGTTCTTC. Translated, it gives CASSPGLAVGYEQFF.

Here the CDR3 reads CASRNGGADTQYF. In DNA form, the CDR3 reads TGTGCCAGCAGAAATGGGGGGGCAGATACGCAGTATTTT. This chain uses TRBV27 with TRBJ2-3, with 7 bases aligning to TRBD2. Trimming at V came to 6 bases and at J to 4 bases, leaving 4 bases not matched to a gene. Germline loops: CDR1 MNHEY, CDR2 SMNVEV (reference sequence). CDR3 size: 13 residues.

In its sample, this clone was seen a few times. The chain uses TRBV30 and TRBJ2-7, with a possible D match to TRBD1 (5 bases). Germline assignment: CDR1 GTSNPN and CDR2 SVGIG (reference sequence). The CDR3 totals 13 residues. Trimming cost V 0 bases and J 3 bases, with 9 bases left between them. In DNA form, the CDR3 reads TGTGCCTGGAGTGTTAAGGGGTTCTACGAGCAGTACTTC. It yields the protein CAWSVKGFYEQYF.